The 23 T cell receptor beta chains below come from one sample, sequenced in a study of cytomegalovirus exposure and HLA in healthy donors. The study ran its PCR with 60 Vbeta and 13 Jbeta primers. The repertoire was sequenced with immunoSEQ multiplex PCR; TCRdb's copy has only in-frame clones and lacks some. The sample has 250,000 or so clones, 85% to 95% seen once; the top ten hold 1.7%. Specimen: PBMCs. Receptor source: a girl aged 2-15 years in good health and CMV-seronegative.

The CDR3 sequence: CASSWAGTGDYEQYF. DNA for the CDR3: TGTGCCAGCAGCTGGGCCGGGACAGGGGATTACGAGCAGTACTTC. V gene TRBV11-3 combines with J gene TRBJ2-7; TRBD1 matches 10 bases. The ends lost 4 bases at V and 4 bases at J; junction bases unmatched: 7. The CDR3 has 15 residues. Per germline, CDR1 SGHNT and CDR2 YENEEA.

This chain connects TRBV7-9 to TRBJ1-1, with TRBD1 matching 8 bases. The V gene end was trimmed by 5 bases and the J gene end by 3 bases; junction bases not matched to a gene: 8. CDR1 SEHNR and CDR2 FQNEAQ come from the germline V gene (reference sequence). The CDR3 has 15 residues. The CDR3 loop reads CASSPARDRHTEAFF. The CDR3 bases are TGTGCCAGCAGCCCAGCAAGGGACAGGCACACTGAAGCTTTCTTT.

The rearrangement uses TRBV4-1 and TRBJ1-2; 8 nucleotides align to TRBD1. V trimming: 6 bases; J trimming: 4 bases; junction bases outside the gene matches: 4. The CDR3 length is 13 residues. Germline V CDR1 and CDR2: MGHRA, YSYEKL. This CDR3 is CASRHDRGYGYTF. The CDR3 nucleotides read TGCGCCAGCAGACATGACAGGGGCTATGGCTACACCTTC.

This chain links TRBV9 with TRBJ1-6; TRBD1 agrees at 7 bases. Trimming took 4 bases from V and 7 from J; bases not matched to a gene: 11. There are 16 residues in the CDR3. Germline V gene lookup returns CDR1 SGDLS and CDR2 YYNGEE. The CDR3, as DNA: TGTGCCAGCAGCCGCGGGACAGTCGGTACCAATTCACCCCTCCACTTT. Encoded protein: CASSRGTVGTNSPLHF.

The chain recombines TRBV5-5 with TRBJ2-1, with 9 bases lining up with TRBD2. J was trimmed by 1 base and V by 7 bases; bases with no gene match: 6. The CDR3 sequence is 15 residues long. CDR1 is SGHKS and CDR2 is YYEKEE in the germline V gene (reference sequence). The CDR3 sequence is CASGIAGGSYNEQFF. CDR3 DNA sequence: TGTGCCAGCGGAATTGCGGGAGGGTCCTACAATGAGCAGTTCTTC.

J is TRBJ1-5 and V is TRBV7-2; D may be TRBD1 (5 bases). V lost 5 bases, J lost 3 bases, and 11 bases lay in between. The CDR3 length is 14 residues. Germline lookup yields CDR1 SGHTA and CDR2 FQGNSA. As DNA, the CDR3 is TGTGCCAGCAGCCCGGGGGGGAACAATCAGCCCCAGCATTTT. Protein: CASSPGGNNQPQHF.

V gene TRBV2 combines with J gene TRBJ1-4; D possibly corresponds to TRBD1 (6 bases). CDR1 SNHLY and CDR2 FYNNEI come from the germline V gene. The CDR3 extends over 19 amino acids. The V end lost 7 bases, the J end lost 0 bases, and 24 bases lay between the germline ends. The CDR3 DNA sequence: TGTGCCAGCATGGTTAGGGCAGGGGAAGATTTTGCAACTAATGAAAAACTGTTTTTT. Translating gives CASMVRAGEDFATNEKLFF.

The chain has TRBV10-1 and TRBJ2-7, with no clear D. There are 11 residues in the CDR3. The V end was cut by 0 bases, the J end by 6 bases, with 3 bases between. Germline lookup yields CDR1 WNHNN and CDR2 SYGVQD (reference sequence). DNA for the CDR3: TGCGCCAGCAGTGAGTCCGTCGAGCAGTACTTC. Amino acids: CASSESVEQYF.

CDR3 DNA: TGTGCCAGCAGTTTGGGCAGGGTCACTGAAGCTTTCTTT. Amino acids: CASSLGRVTEAFF. The chain links TRBV28 to TRBJ1-1, with a tentative D call TRBD1 (5 bases). Germline CDR1 is MDHEN and CDR2 is SYDVKM. V was pared by 3 bases and J by 4 bases, with 9 bases between. CDR3 size: 13 residues.

The rearrangement uses TRBV28 and TRBJ1-1, with 10 positions matching TRBD1. Germline-derived CDR1 and CDR2 are MDHEN and SYDVKM. J lost 5 bases, V lost 3 bases, and 12 bases had no gene match. This CDR3 region has 17 residues. The CDR3 sequence: CASSLVTTGGSSTEAFF. CDR3 nucleotides: TGTGCCAGCAGTTTGGTGACGACAGGGGGCTCGAGTACTGAAGCTTTCTTT.

The gene calls are TRBV6-5 and TRBJ2-7; 7 nucleotides agree with TRBD2. The germline CDR1 and CDR2 sequences are MNHEY and SVGAGI. This CDR3 has 14 amino acids. Unmatched junction bases numbered 3, after V lost 2 bases and J lost 2 bases. CDR3 residues: CASSYGGVAYEQYF. Written as DNA, the CDR3 is TGTGCCAGCAGTTACGGGGGGGTGGCCTACGAGCAGTACTTC.

The chain is built from TRBV19 and TRBJ2-7, with D uncertain. The germline V gene encodes CDR1 LNHDA and CDR2 SQIVND (reference sequence). Trimming took off 1 base at V and 2 bases at J, with 9 bases between the two ends. The CDR3 is 14 amino acids. CDR3 amino acids: CASSIVPGTYEQYF. For the CDR3, the DNA is TGTGCCAGTAGTATAGTGCCGGGTACCTACGAGCAGTACTTC.

This sequence joins TRBV4-2 and TRBJ2-3, with a weak D call TRBD1 (7 bases). This CDR3 has 17 amino acids. Germline CDR1 LGHNA, CDR2 YNFKEQ. Between the trimmed V and J ends, which lost 0 bases and 2 bases, there was a span of 15 bases. The CDR3 bases are TGTGCCAGCAGCCAAGAGAGGTTCAGGGGGGCCACAGATACGCAGTATTTT. Translating gives CASSQERFRGATDTQYF.

This chain connects TRBV6-4 to TRBJ1-2; 11 nucleotides agree with TRBD1. Germline V CDR1 and CDR2: MRHNA, SNTAGT. The CDR3 runs to 16 residues. Trimming took 6 bases from V and 6 from J; bases not matched to a gene: 12. The DNA of the CDR3 is TGTGCCAGCAGCCGAGGGTCGGGACAGGGGGTAAATGGCTACACCTTC. Its translation is CASSRGSGQGVNGYTF.

The chain combines TRBV9 with TRBJ2-5; 11 bases agree with TRBD2. Per germline, CDR1 SGDLS and CDR2 YYNGEE. The CDR3 runs to 16 residues. The junction had 6 bases not matched to a gene; V was cut back by 1 base and J by 4 bases. DNA for the CDR3: TGTGCCAGCAGCGTATTAGCGGGAGGGCCATTAGAGACCCAGTACTTC. This encodes CASSVLAGGPLETQYF.

V usage is TRBV19 and J usage is TRBJ1-5, with 9 bases aligning to TRBD1. The CDR3 sequence is 16 residues long. The V segment lost 4 bases and the J segment 6 bases; nucleotides outside the gene matches: 10. Germline V gives CDR1 LNHDA, CDR2 SQIVND (reference sequence). The CDR3 DNA reads as TGTGCCAGTAGTACTGGGACAGGGTTCGGCTTTCAGCCCCAGCATTTT. Its protein product is CASSTGTGFGFQPQHF.

The chain combines TRBV5-4 with TRBJ2-7; 9 positions agree with TRBD2. The CDR3 consists of 15 residues. The V and J ends lost 4 bases and 5 bases, in that order; junction bases with no gene match: 10. Germline V gene data show CDR1 as SGHNT and CDR2 as YYREEE (reference sequence). This chain's CDR3 is CASSPGGGRGNEQYF. CDR3 DNA: TGTGCCAGCAGCCCCGGGGGCGGGAGGGGAAACGAGCAGTACTTC.

This rearrangement joins TRBV19 to TRBJ1-5; 10 nucleotides line up with TRBD1. The CDR3 covers 16 residues. Germline CDR1 and CDR2: LNHDA and SQIVND (reference sequence). J was trimmed by 2 bases and V by 5 bases; bases with no gene match: 6. Written as DNA, the CDR3 is TGTGCCAGTAGTCATACCGGGACAGGGGGCAATCAGCCCCAGCATTTT. Protein: CASSHTGTGGNQPQHF.

The chain employs TRBV7-9 and TRBJ1-2; 8 bases match TRBD1. The CDR3 has 18 residues. The V and J ends lost 3 bases and 0 bases, in that order; junction bases with no gene match: 12. Germline CDR1 is SEHNR and CDR2 is FQNEAQ (reference sequence). The CDR3 protein is CASSFKAQGARTNYGYTF. The CDR3, as DNA: TGTGCCAGCAGCTTCAAGGCGCAGGGGGCGCGGACTAACTATGGCTACACCTTC.

The chain couples TRBV20-1 to TRBJ2-5; D ambiguous. The CDR3 loop spans 10 amino acids. Germline CDR1 and CDR2: DFQATT and SNEGSKA (reference sequence). The ends were cut back, 3 bases at V and 4 bases at J, with 3 bases in the middle. The CDR3 loop reads CSARAETQYF. The CDR3 DNA follows: TGCAGTGCTAGGGCAGAGACCCAGTACTTC.

The genes are TRBV6-1 and TRBJ1-5; 12 bases line up with TRBD1. Germline values: CDR1 MNHNS, CDR2 SASEGT. This CDR3 contains 18 residues. With 4 bases clipped from V and 0 bases from J, the junction kept 7 bases outside the gene matches. CDR3 loop: CASSVGTGGAYSNQPQHF. The CDR3 DNA is TGTGCCAGCAGTGTAGGGACAGGGGGCGCTTATAGCAATCAGCCCCAGCATTTT.

The V gene is TRBV9, the J gene TRBJ1-1; D is ambiguous. Germline V CDR1 and CDR2: SGDLS, YYNGEE. V was pared by 0 bases and J by 3 bases, with 6 bases between. The CDR3 extends over 13 amino acids. The CDR3 coding sequence is TGTGCCAGCAGCGTAGCTTCCGACACTGAAGCTTTCTTT. This encodes CASSVASDTEAFF.

This rearrangement joins TRBV9 to TRBJ2-3; 10 nucleotides agree with TRBD2. The V gene end was trimmed by 0 bases and the J gene end by 6 bases; junction bases not matched to a gene: 10. The germline CDR1 and CDR2 sequences are SGDLS and YYNGEE. This CDR3 contains 17 residues. For the CDR3, the DNA is TGTGCCAGCAGCGTAGGTTCTAGCGGGAGAGTCGTGGATACGCAGTATTTT. The encoded protein is CASSVGSSGRVVDTQYF.